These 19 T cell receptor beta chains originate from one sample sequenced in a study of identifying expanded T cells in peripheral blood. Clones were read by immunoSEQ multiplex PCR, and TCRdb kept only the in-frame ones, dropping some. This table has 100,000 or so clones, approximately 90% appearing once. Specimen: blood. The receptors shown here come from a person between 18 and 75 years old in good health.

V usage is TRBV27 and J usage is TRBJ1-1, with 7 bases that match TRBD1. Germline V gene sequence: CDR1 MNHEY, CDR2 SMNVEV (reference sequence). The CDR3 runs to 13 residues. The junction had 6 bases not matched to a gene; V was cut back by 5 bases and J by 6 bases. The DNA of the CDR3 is TGTGCCAGCAGTACCCGGCAGGGGGCTGAAGCTTTCTTT. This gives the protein CASSTRQGAEAFF.

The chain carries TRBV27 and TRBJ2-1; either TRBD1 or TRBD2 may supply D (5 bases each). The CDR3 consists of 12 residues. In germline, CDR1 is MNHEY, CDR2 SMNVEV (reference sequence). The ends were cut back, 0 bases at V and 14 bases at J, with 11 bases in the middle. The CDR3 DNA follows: TGTGCCAGCAGTTTATCGGACGGGACGGAGTTCTTC. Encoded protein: CASSLSDGTEFF.

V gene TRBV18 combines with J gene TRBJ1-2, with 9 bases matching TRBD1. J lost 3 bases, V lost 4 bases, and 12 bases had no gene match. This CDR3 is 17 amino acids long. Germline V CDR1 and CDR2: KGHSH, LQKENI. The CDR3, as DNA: TGTGCCAGCTCACTCCTCGGACAGGGGATCGAGGACTATGGCTACACCTTC. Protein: CASSLLGQGIEDYGYTF.

CDR3 amino acids: CASSLPRPEAFF. The CDR3 DNA reads as TGTGCCAGCAGCTTACCCAGACCTGAAGCTTTCTTT. The chain employs TRBV7-2 and TRBJ1-1; D not certain. Trimming removed 2 bases at V and 6 bases at J, with 7 bases between. This CDR3 has 12 residues. The V gene's germline CDR1 is SGHTA and CDR2 FQGNSA.

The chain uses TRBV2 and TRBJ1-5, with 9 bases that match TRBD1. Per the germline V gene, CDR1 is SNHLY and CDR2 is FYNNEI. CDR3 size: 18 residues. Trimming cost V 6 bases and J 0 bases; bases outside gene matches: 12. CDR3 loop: CASSVPAGQGASNQPQHF. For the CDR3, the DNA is TGTGCCAGCAGCGTACCGGCGGGACAGGGAGCTAGCAATCAGCCCCAGCATTTT.

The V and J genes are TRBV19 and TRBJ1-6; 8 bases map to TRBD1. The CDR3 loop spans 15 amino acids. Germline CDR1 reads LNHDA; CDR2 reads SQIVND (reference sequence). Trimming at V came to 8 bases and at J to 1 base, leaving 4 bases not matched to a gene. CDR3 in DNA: TGTGCCAGTCAGACAGGGGTGTCCTATAATTCACCCCTCCACTTT. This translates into CASQTGVSYNSPLHF.

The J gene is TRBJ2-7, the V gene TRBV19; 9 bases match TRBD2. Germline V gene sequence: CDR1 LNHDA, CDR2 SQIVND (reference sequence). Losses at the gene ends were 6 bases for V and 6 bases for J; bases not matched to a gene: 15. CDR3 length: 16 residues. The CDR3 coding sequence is TGTGCCAGTAGCCCCGCGGGGGGGACATTTTCCCTCGAGCAGTACTTC. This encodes CASSPAGGTFSLEQYF.

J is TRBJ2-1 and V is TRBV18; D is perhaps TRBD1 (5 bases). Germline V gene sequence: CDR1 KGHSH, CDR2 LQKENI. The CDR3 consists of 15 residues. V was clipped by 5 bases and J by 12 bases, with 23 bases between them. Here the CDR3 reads CASSSQRSKGWGQFF. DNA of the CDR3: TGTGCCAGCTCATCGCAGCGCTCAAAGGGGTGGGGGCAGTTCTTC.

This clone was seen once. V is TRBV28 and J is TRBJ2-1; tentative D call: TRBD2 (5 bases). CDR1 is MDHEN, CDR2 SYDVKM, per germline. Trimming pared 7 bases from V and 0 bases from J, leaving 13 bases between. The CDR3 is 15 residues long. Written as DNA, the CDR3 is TGTGCCAGCACCGGCGGGTGGAGCTCCTACAATGAGCAGTTCTTC. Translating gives CASTGGWSSYNEQFF.

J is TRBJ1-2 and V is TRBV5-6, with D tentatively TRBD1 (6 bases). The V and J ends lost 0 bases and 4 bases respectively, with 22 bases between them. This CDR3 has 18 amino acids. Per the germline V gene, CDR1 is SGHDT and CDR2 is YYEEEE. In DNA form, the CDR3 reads TGTGCCAGCAGCTTGGTACAGGGAGGTTCGTTGCGCGGCTATGGCTACACCTTC. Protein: CASSLVQGGSLRGYGYTF.

The CDR3 region is CASSWGPGEQYF. CDR3 in DNA: TGTGCCAGCAGCTGGGGCCCGGGGGAGCAGTACTTC. J is TRBJ2-7 and V is TRBV5-4; the D call may be TRBD1 or TRBD2 (5 bases each). In germline, CDR1 is SGHNT, CDR2 YYREEE (reference sequence). The CDR3 sequence is 12 residues long. Trimming took 3 bases from V and 7 from J, leaving 11 bases between them. The full variable domain, completed using reference TRBV5-4 and TRBJ2-7, is ETGVTQSPTHLIKTRGQQVTLRCSSQSGHNTVSWYQQALGQGPQFIFQYYREEENGRGNFPPRFSGLQFPNYSSELNVNALELDDSALYLCASSWGPGEQYFGPGTRLTVT.

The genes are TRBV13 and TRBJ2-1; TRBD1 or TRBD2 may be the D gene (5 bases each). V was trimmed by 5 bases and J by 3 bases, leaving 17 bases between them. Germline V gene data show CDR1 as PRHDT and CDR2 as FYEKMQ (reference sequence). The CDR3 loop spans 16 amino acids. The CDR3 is CASSGGRAELYNEQFF. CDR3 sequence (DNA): TGTGCCAGCAGCGGGGGAAGGGCGGAACTCTACAATGAGCAGTTCTTC.

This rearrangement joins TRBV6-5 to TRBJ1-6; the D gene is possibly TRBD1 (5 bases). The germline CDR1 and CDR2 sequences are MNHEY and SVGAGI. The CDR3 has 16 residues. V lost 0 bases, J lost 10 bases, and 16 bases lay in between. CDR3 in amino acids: CASSYSMAGGGSPLHF. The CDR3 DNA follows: TGTGCCAGCAGTTACTCCATGGCTGGCGGGGGGTCACCCCTCCACTTT.

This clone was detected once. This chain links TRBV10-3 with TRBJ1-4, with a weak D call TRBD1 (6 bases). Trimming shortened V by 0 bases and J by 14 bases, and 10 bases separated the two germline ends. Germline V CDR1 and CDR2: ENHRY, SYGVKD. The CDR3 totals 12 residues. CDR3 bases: TGTGCCATCAGTGAGTCGGGAACAGGGCTGTTTTTT. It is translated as CAISESGTGLFF.

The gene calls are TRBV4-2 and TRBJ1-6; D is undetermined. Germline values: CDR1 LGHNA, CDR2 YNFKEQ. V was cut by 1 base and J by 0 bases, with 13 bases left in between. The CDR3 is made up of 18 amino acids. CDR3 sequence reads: CASSQVVEGVSYNSPLHF. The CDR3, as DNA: TGTGCCAGCAGCCAAGTTGTCGAAGGAGTCTCCTATAATTCACCCCTCCACTTT.

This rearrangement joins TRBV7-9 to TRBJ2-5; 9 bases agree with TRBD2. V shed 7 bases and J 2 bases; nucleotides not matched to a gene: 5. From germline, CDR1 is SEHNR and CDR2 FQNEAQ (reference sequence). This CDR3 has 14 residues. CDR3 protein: CASILRGGQETQYF. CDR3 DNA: TGTGCCAGCATATTGCGGGGGGGACAAGAGACCCAGTACTTC.

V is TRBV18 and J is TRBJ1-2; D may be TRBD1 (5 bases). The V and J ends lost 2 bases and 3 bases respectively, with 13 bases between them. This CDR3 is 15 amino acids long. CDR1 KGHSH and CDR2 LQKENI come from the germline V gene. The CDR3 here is CASSPASGRHYGYTF. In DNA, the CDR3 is TGTGCCAGCTCACCAGCATCAGGGAGGCACTATGGCTACACCTTC. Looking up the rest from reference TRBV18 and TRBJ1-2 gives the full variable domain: NAGVMQNPRHLVRRRGQEARLRCSPMKGHSHVYWYRQLPEEGLKFMVYLQKENIIDESGMPKERFSAEFPKEGPSILRIQQVVRGDSAAYFCASSPASGRHYGYTFGSGTRLTVV.

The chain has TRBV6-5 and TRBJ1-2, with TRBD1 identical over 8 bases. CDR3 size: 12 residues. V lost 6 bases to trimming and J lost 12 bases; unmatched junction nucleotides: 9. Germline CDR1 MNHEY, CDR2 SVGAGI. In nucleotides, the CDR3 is TGTGCCAGCAGCAAGGGTCAGGGGGCCAACACCTTC. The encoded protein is CASSKGQGANTF.

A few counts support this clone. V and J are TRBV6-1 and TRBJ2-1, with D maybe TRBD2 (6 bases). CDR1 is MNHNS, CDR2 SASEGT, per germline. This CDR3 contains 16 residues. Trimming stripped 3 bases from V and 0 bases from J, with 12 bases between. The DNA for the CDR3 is TGTGCCAGCAGTGAGACAACCGGGAGCTCCTACAATGAGCAGTTCTTC. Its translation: CASSETTGSSYNEQFF.